A selection of T cell receptor beta chains follows, all from one sample in a study of shared clonotypes between healthy human individuals. Using immunoSEQ multiplex PCR, the repertoire was profiled, and TCRdb retains in-frame clones only, with some absent. The repertoire holds about 650,000 clones, with around 95% as singletons. Input material: naive CD8+ T cells sorted from blood. The receptors derive from a woman aged 30 to 39 in good health. Both conserved end residues are part of each CDR3. A D gene is named only where the DNA matches it firmly.

TRBD1 | TRBJ2-1 | TRBV7-9 | CASSPGLRTGESEQFF | TGTGCCAGCAGCCCAGGGTTAAGGACAGGGGAATCTGAGCAGTTCTTC
TRBD2 | TRBJ2-7 | TRBV4-1 | CASSQGGRGGYEQYF | TGCGCCAGCAGCCAAGGAGGGAGGGGCGGGTACGAGCAGTACTTC
TRBD2 | TRBJ2-1 | TRBV4-1 | CASSQGGSSYNEQFF | TGCGCCAGCAGCCAAGGCGGGAGCTCCTACAATGAGCAGTTCTTC
. | TRBJ1-5 | TRBV28 | CASSPAGDNQPQHF | TGTGCCAGCAGCCCTGCCGGGGACAATCAGCCCCAGCATTTT
. | TRBJ2-3 | TRBV7-9 | CASSLTDFHTDTQYF | TGTGCCAGCAGCTTAACAGACTTTCACACAGATACGCAGTATTTT
. | TRBJ2-2 | TRBV7-8 | CASSFERQQTNTGELFF | TGTGCCAGCAGCTTCGAGAGACAGCAAACTAACACCGGGGAGCTGTTTTTT
. | TRBJ1-1 | TRBV19 | CASSLGSLEAFF | TGTGCCAGTAGCCTCGGCTCTCTTGAAGCTTTCTTT
. | TRBJ2-1 | TRBV27 | CASSFGSYNEQFF | TGTGCCAGCAGTTTCGGGTCTTACAATGAGCAGTTCTTC
. | TRBJ1-1 | TRBV28 | CASSFRVLYTNTEAFF | TGTGCCAGCAGTTTTCGCGTACTATACACGAACACTGAAGCTTTCTTT
TRBD1 | TRBJ2-5 | TRBV27 | CASSPRGGGETQYF | TGTGCCAGCAGTCCCCGAGGGGGCGGGGAGACCCAGTACTTC
. | TRBJ2-1 | TRBV27 | CASSYKSSYNEQFF | TGTGCCAGCAGTTACAAGAGCTCCTACAATGAGCAGTTCTTC